Presented here are 31 T cell receptor beta chains from one specimen sequenced in a study of cytomegalovirus exposure and HLA in healthy donors. Use of 60 Vbeta and 13 Jbeta primers characterized the PCR. Profiled with immunoSEQ multiplex PCR; TCRdb holds only in-frame clones, not every one. Counted here are about 150,000 clones, roughly 72% occurring once; the ten biggest clones make up under 2%. Sequencing was performed on PBMCs. These receptors originate from a man aged 35-49 years in good health and CMV-seronegative.

V usage is TRBV27 and J usage is TRBJ2-1; a possible D gene is TRBD2 (6 bases). This CDR3 region has 13 residues. Germline V gene lookup returns CDR1 MNHEY and CDR2 SMNVEV (reference sequence). V was shortened by 7 bases and J by 7 bases, with 14 bases between the two germline ends. Here the CDR3 reads CASNTGTPNEQFF. The CDR3 nucleotides are TGTGCCAGCAATACCGGGACTCCGAATGAGCAGTTCTTC.

In regard to this clone: The same CDR3 also results from other DNA sequences found in this sample. The rearrangement links TRBV27 to TRBJ2-5, with 11 bases that match TRBD2. With 6 bases clipped from V and 4 bases from J, the junction kept 4 bases outside the gene matches. Germline-derived CDR1 and CDR2 are MNHEY and SMNVEV (reference sequence). This CDR3 is built from 14 residues. CDR3 loop: CASSPGLAGETQYF. CDR3 in DNA: TGTGCCAGCAGCCCCGGACTAGCGGGAGAGACCCAGTACTTC.

The chain employs TRBV10-2 and TRBJ1-1; D not certain. V gave up 2 bases and J gave up 0 bases, with 10 bases separating them. The CDR3 is 15 residues long. Germline V gene sequence: CDR1 WSHSY, CDR2 SAAADI. The CDR3 DNA reads TGCGCCAGCAGTGAGGTCCGGGGAATGAACACTGAAGCTTTCTTT. Encoded protein: CASSEVRGMNTEAFF.

The gene calls are TRBV10-1 and TRBJ2-2; possible D gene TRBD1, 6 bases. V was pared by 4 bases and J by 1 base, with 7 bases between. CDR1 is WNHNN, CDR2 SYGVQD, per germline (reference sequence). This CDR3 has 14 residues. The CDR3, as DNA: TGCGCCAGCAGTGGCAGGGGGAACACCGGGGAGCTGTTTTTT. Protein: CASSGRGNTGELFF.

The gene calls are TRBV5-1 and TRBJ1-4, with TRBD1 as a possible D gene (5 bases). CDR1 and CDR2 from the germline V gene are SGHRS and YFSETQ. With 4 bases removed from V and 5 bases from J, the gap between germline ends came to 12 bases. The length of the CDR3 is 14 residues. CDR3 amino acids: CASSPDRHNEKLFF. CDR3 DNA: TGCGCCAGCAGCCCAGACAGACACAATGAAAAACTGTTTTTT.

The chain joins TRBV29-1 to TRBJ2-3, with D tentatively TRBD2 (6 bases). Trimming shortened V by 3 bases and J by 6 bases, and 13 bases separated the two germline ends. CDR1 is SQVTM, CDR2 ANQGSEA, per germline. The CDR3 is 13 amino acids. The CDR3 DNA reads TGCAGCGTTGAGGGACTCGGCGGGGATACGCAGTATTTT. Its translation is CSVEGLGGDTQYF.

The V and J genes are TRBV5-4 and TRBJ2-7, with 12 bases that match TRBD2. CDR1 is SGHNT, CDR2 YYREEE, per germline (reference sequence). With 7 bases clipped from V and 6 bases from J, the junction kept 8 bases outside the gene matches. The CDR3 runs 14 residues. In DNA form, the CDR3 reads TGTGCCAGCGACACTAGCGGGAGGAGAATCGAGCAGTACTTC. Encoded protein: CASDTSGRRIEQYF.

The chain employs TRBV18 and TRBJ2-1, with 8 bases identical to TRBD1. The V gene's germline CDR1 is KGHSH and CDR2 LQKENI. CDR3 size: 15 residues. After removal of 3 bases from V and 3 bases from J, the junction contained 4 bases not matched to a gene. DNA for the CDR3: TGTGCCAGCTCACCTACCGGACAGGGCTACAATGAGCAGTTCTTC. This gives the protein CASSPTGQGYNEQFF.

The chain couples TRBV6-5 to TRBJ2-1, with D hard to call. The V gene's germline CDR1 is MNHEY and CDR2 SVGAGI. With 2 bases removed from V and 0 bases from J, the gap between germline ends came to 8 bases. The CDR3 runs to 15 residues. CDR3 in DNA: TGTGCCAGCAGTTACAGCCTTAGCTCCTACAATGAGCAGTTCTTC. Protein sequence: CASSYSLSSYNEQFF.

CDR3 loop: CASSVNTYEQYF. The CDR3 DNA reads as TGTGCCAGCAGTGTGAACACCTACGAGCAGTACTTC. The genes are TRBV6-1 and TRBJ2-7; D not certain. V shed 4 bases and J shed 2 bases, with 6 bases lying between them. Looked up from germline, CDR1 is MNHNS and CDR2 is SASEGT. The CDR3 length is 12 residues.

Worth noting for this clone: The junction differs from germline at one of its ends, possibly a read error. This chain links TRBV7-9 with TRBJ1-4; no clear D. Germline CDR1 reads SEHNR; CDR2 reads FQNEAQ (reference sequence). This CDR3 spans 16 amino acids. The CDR3 spells CSSSLPTAGRNEKLFF. Here the CDR3 DNA reads TGTTCCAGCAGCCTCCCCACGGCAGGCAGAAATGAAAAACTGTTTTTT.

The V call is TRBV2, the J call TRBJ2-7, with a weak D call TRBD2 (6 bases). The CDR3 extends over 13 amino acids. With 8 bases removed from V and 1 base from J, the gap between germline ends came to 12 bases. Looked up from germline, CDR1 is SNHLY and CDR2 is FYNNEI. The CDR3 nucleotides read TGTGCCAGCGGGCTAGCGAGATCCTACGAGCAGTACGTC. Its translation is CASGLARSYEQYV.

This clone was observed a few times. The chain uses TRBV23-1 and TRBJ2-2; TRBD2 aligns across 15 bases. TRBV23-1 falls under the ORF class, with uncertain function. CDR3 length: 18 residues. The V gene end was trimmed by 4 bases and the J gene end by 6 bases; junction bases not matched to a gene: 9. The CDR3 here is CASSRRTSGRAPPGELFF. As DNA, the CDR3 is TGCGCCAGCAGTCGGCGGACTAGCGGGAGGGCCCCACCCGGGGAGCTGTTTTTT.

The V and J genes are TRBV27 and TRBJ1-5; D gene ambiguous. Germline loops: CDR1 MNHEY, CDR2 SMNVEV (reference sequence). The CDR3 covers 16 residues. The V and J ends lost 5 bases and 3 bases respectively, with 17 bases between them. The CDR3 DNA is TGTGCCAGCAGTCCCGGGGTAACGGGGAACAATCAGCCCCAGCATTTT. Translation gives CASSPGVTGNNQPQHF.

The chain carries TRBV7-9 and TRBJ1-6; 7 bases match TRBD1. Germline CDR1 is SEHNR and CDR2 is FQNEAQ (reference sequence). CDR3 length equals 18 residues. With V trimmed by 2 bases and J by 0 bases, 7 bases remained unmatched. The CDR3 bases are TGTGCCAGCAGCTTAAAGACAGGGTCGAGCTCCTATAATTCACCCCTCCACTTT. This sequence encodes CASSLKTGSSSYNSPLHF.

The rearrangement links TRBV6-5 to TRBJ2-7, with D possibly matching TRBD2 (7 bases). The CDR3 is made up of 13 amino acids. The V end lost 0 bases, the J end lost 6 bases, and 9 bases lay between the germline ends. The V gene's germline CDR1 is MNHEY and CDR2 SVGAGI. The CDR3: CASSYSRGGEQYV. The CDR3 bases are TGTGCCAGCAGTTACTCGAGGGGGGGCGAGCAGTACGTC.

V is TRBV10-1 and J is TRBJ2-7; no clear D. The CDR3 has 13 amino acids. CDR1 and CDR2 from the germline V gene are WNHNN and SYGVQD (reference sequence). With 3 bases removed from V and 2 bases from J, the gap between germline ends came to 8 bases. The CDR3 loop reads CASSDSLAYEQYF. The CDR3 nucleotides are TGCGCCAGCAGTGATTCACTTGCCTACGAGCAGTACTTC.

The rearrangement links TRBV12-2 to TRBJ2-1; TRBD2, the D gene given by the table, was not confirmed from the DNA. TRBV12-2 is a pseudogene segment. The CDR3 has 11 residues. The CDR3 here is CASRLVEKQFF. CDR3 bases: TGTGCAAGTCGCTTAGTCGAGAAGCAGTTCTTC.

The chain combines TRBV6-1 with TRBJ2-7; 8 bases line up with TRBD1. The CDR3 covers 12 residues. Germline V gene lookup returns CDR1 MNHNS and CDR2 SASEGT. Trimming at V came to 10 bases and at J to 5 bases, leaving 7 bases not matched to a gene. Written as DNA, the CDR3 is TGTGCCATCCTCTTACAGGGGGACGAGCAGTACTTC. Its translation is CAILLQGDEQYF.

The J gene is TRBJ2-3, the V gene TRBV11-2, with D hard to call. Germline CDR1 is SGHAT and CDR2 is FQNNGV. The CDR3 totals 14 residues. Trimming pared 2 bases from V and 4 bases from J, leaving 10 bases between. CDR3 protein: CASSLPSFADTQYF. CDR3 nucleotide sequence: TGTGCCAGCAGCTTACCCAGTTTCGCAGATACGCAGTATTTT.

This clone is a singleton in its sample. The chain combines TRBV5-4 with TRBJ1-1, with D perhaps TRBD1 (5 bases). CDR1 is SGHNT, CDR2 YYREEE, per germline (reference sequence). The CDR3 sequence is 14 residues long. Trimming took 0 bases from V and 5 from J, leaving 11 bases between them. The CDR3 DNA reads as TGTGCCAGCAGCTTGGACAGGCTGGAAACTGAAGCTTTCTTT. This translates into CASSLDRLETEAFF. The full variable domain, with the rest looked up from reference TRBV5-4 and TRBJ1-1, is ETGVTQSPTHLIKTRGQQVTLRCSSQSGHNTVSWYQQALGQGPQFIFQYYREEENGRGNFPPRFSGLQFPNYSSELNVNALELDDSALYLCASSLDRLETEAFFGQGTRLTVV.

This clone was observed once. The gene calls are TRBV4-1 and TRBJ2-3; 7 bases are shared with TRBD1. The CDR3 sequence is 14 residues long. J lost 9 bases, V lost 2 bases, and 8 bases had no gene match. Germline V gene data show CDR1 as MGHRA and CDR2 as YSYEKL. The CDR3 protein is CASSQPGQTLTQYF. The DNA for the CDR3 is TGCGCCAGCAGCCAACCGGGACAGACCTTGACGCAGTATTTT.

With regard to this clone: The same CDR3 also results from other DNA sequences found in this sample. This rearrangement joins TRBV5-6 to TRBJ2-5, with D perhaps TRBD1 (5 bases). The germline gives CDR1 SGHDT, CDR2 YYEEEE. CDR3 length: 12 residues. V was clipped by 5 bases and J by 4 bases, with 9 bases between them. CDR3 bases: TGTGCCAGCAGTTTGCAGGGAGAGACCCAGTACTTC. Amino acids: CASSLQGETQYF.

The chain joins TRBV4-2 to TRBJ2-4; 7 positions match TRBD2. J lost 8 bases, V lost 0 bases, and 10 bases had no gene match. The CDR3 extends over 16 amino acids. The germline gives CDR1 LGHNA, CDR2 YNFKEQ. In DNA form, the CDR3 reads TGTGCCAGCAGCCAAGAAGGCGGGAGAAGGATGTACATTCAGTACTTC. It encodes CASSQEGGRRMYIQYF.

This clone has just one count. This chain links TRBV7-9 with TRBJ2-3, with D maybe TRBD2 (5 bases). V was trimmed by 4 bases and J by 4 bases, leaving 12 bases between them. The CDR3 length is 14 residues. CDR1 SEHNR and CDR2 FQNEAQ come from the germline V gene (reference sequence). This CDR3 is CASSWETRADTQYF. The CDR3, as DNA: TGTGCCAGCAGCTGGGAGACTCGGGCAGATACGCAGTATTTT.

This clone was detected a few times. The V call is TRBV2, the J call TRBJ2-1; 11 bases fit TRBD2. This CDR3 region has 17 residues. Germline trimming cut 1 base from V and 1 base from J; bases unmatched to any gene: 3. Germline V CDR1 and CDR2: SNHLY, FYNNEI. CDR3 in amino acids: CASSEVLAGGSYNEQFF. For the CDR3, the DNA is TGTGCCAGCAGTGAAGTCCTAGCGGGAGGTTCCTACAATGAGCAGTTCTTC.

V and J are TRBV9 and TRBJ1-1; D is undetermined. V was pared by 0 bases and J by 5 bases, with 8 bases between. From germline, CDR1 is SGDLS and CDR2 YYNGEE. The CDR3 runs to 13 residues. In DNA, the CDR3 is TGTGCCAGCAGCGTAGGAGGCTGGACTGAAGCTTTCTTT. Translation gives CASSVGGWTEAFF. Looking up the rest from reference TRBV9 and TRBJ1-1 gives the full variable domain: DSGVTQTPKHLITATGQRVTLRCSPRSGDLSVYWYQQSLDQGLQFLIQYYNGEERAKGNILERFSAQQFPDLHSELNLSSLELGDSALYFCASSVGGWTEAFFGQGTRLTVV.

The rearrangement joins TRBV14 to TRBJ2-7; perhaps TRBD2 as D (6 bases). Germline V gene lookup returns CDR1 SGHDN and CDR2 FVKESK. V lost 3 bases and J 3 bases, leaving 15 bases between the germline ends. There are 15 residues in the CDR3. The CDR3 spells CASSQSVGSSYEQYV. The DNA of the CDR3 is TGTGCCAGCAGCCAGTCGGTCGGGAGTAGCTACGAGCAGTACGTC.

This rearrangement joins TRBV5-1 to TRBJ2-3, with D perhaps TRBD2 (5 bases). V lost 2 bases to trimming and J lost 1 base, with 8 bases between them. Per germline, CDR1 SGHRS and CDR2 YFSETQ. The CDR3 totals 14 residues. As DNA, the CDR3 is TGCGCCAGCAGCTTAGGTAGCGGCACAGATACGCAGTATTTT. Its protein is CASSLGSGTDTQYF.

This chain links TRBV18 with TRBJ2-3; D not certain. Germline V lookup: CDR1 KGHSH, CDR2 LQKENI. This CDR3 region has 14 residues. Between the trimmed V and J ends, which lost 1 base and 1 base, there was a span of 6 bases. DNA of the CDR3: TGTGCCAGCTCACCACTTGGAGGCACAGATACGCAGTATTTT. It specifies CASSPLGGTDTQYF.

The chain recombines TRBV2 with TRBJ2-5, with D hard to call. The J call may be in error: the DNA end matches TRBJ2-7 better. This CDR3 comprises 13 residues. CDR1 and CDR2 (germline): SNHLY, FYNNEI. CDR3: CASTPQDTYEQYF. In nucleotides, the CDR3 is TGTGCCAGCACTCCCCAAGATACCTACGAGCAGTACTTC.